What follows describes a single TCR beta chain. Its antigen is as yet unknown. This entry is derived from a study of cytomegalovirus exposure and HLA in healthy donors. Study in general: Around 80 million unique TCR sequences came from HLA-typed donors in an early release. Study outcomes and limitations: With high specificity and sensitivity, the classifier reportedly diagnosed cytomegalovirus status.

Researchers ran the PCR with 60 Vbeta and 13 Jbeta primers. The method was immunoSEQ multiplex PCR; TCRdb's version includes in-frame clones alone and lacks a portion of them. The table has under 110,000 clones, around 85% seen once. Per germline, CDR1 SNHLY and CDR2 FYNNEI. The CDR3 spans 14 residues. Trimming left V 8 bases short and J 6 bases short, with 14 bases between. The source of this sequence is a man in his sixties in good health and CMV-seronegative. Input material: PBMCs. The rearrangement links TRBV2 to TRBJ1-6, with D maybe TRBD1 (5 bases). Here the CDR3 reads CASCYQGSNSPLHF. Written as DNA, the CDR3 is TGTGCCAGCTGTTATCAGGGATCTAATTCACCCCTCCACTTT.